Listed here is a single TCR beta chain. This specimen belongs to a study of blood T cell repertoires in COVID-19. Whole-study context: T cells, B-cell-depleted T cells, or PBMCs supplied cDNA or gDNA.

CDR1 is LGHDT and CDR2 is YNNKEL in the germline V gene (reference sequence). Trimming took 7 bases from V and 0 from J; bases not matched to a gene: 20. The CDR3 runs 21 residues. Original handling: Estimation of nucleated cell counts was performed using reference gene primer amplification. This table comes from immunoSEQ multiplex PCR, and its TCRdb copy is limited to in-frame clones, with some not included. V, J and clone size were drawn from that table, and D and trimming were deduced from the DNA. The repertoire holds around 42,000 clones, about 87% seen once, with around 3.5% in the top ten. The chain couples TRBV3-1 (or the pseudogene TRBV3-2) to TRBJ2-6, with 8 bases fitting TRBD1. Sequencing was carried out using peripheral blood. The sequence was collected from a human donor in a cohort sampled during active COVID-19. The CDR3 loop reads CASTAKNRGASILSGANVLTF. As DNA, the CDR3 is TGTGCCAGCACCGCTAAGAACAGGGGGGCCTCTATCCTCTCTGGGGCCAACGTCCTGACTTTC.